A selection of T cell receptor beta chains follows, all from one sample in a study of blood T cell repertoires in COVID-19. The data were produced by immunoSEQ multiplex PCR, yet TCRdb's version contains in-frame clones alone and is incomplete. The sample lists around 170,000 clones, around 86% occurring once. Sequencing was performed on peripheral blood. All receptors come from a woman aged 40 to 50 with acute or convalescent COVID-19. CDR3s include the opening cysteine and the closing phenylalanine or tryptophan. A D gene is named only where the DNA matches it firmly. Where a row states a size, it is once, few, many or the class of an expanded clone; other rows omit it.

j_gene: TRBJ2-5; abundance: NA; d_gene: NA; v_gene: TRBV21-1; CDR3aa: CASSRRWITGGLRETQYF; CDR3nt: TGTGCCAGCAGCCGCCGATGGATCACAGGGGGCCTGCGGGAGACCCAGTACTTC
j_gene: TRBJ1-2; abundance: NA; d_gene: NA; v_gene: TRBV29-1; CDR3aa: CSGKQDNYGYTF; CDR3nt: TGCAGCGGGAAACAGGATAACTATGGCTACACCTTC
j_gene: TRBJ1-1; abundance: NA; d_gene: TRBD1; v_gene: TRBV3-1/TRBV3-2; CDR3aa: CASSHPGQGERGAFF; CDR3nt: TGTGCCAGCAGCCACCCGGGACAGGGCGAAAGGGGAGCTTTCTTT
j_gene: TRBJ1-3; abundance: once; d_gene: NA; v_gene: TRBV28; CDR3aa: CASSPTRISRNTIYF; CDR3nt: TGTGCCAGCAGCCCTACCAGGATTAGTAGAAACACCATATATTTT
j_gene: TRBJ2-5; abundance: NA; d_gene: TRBD2; v_gene: TRBV27; CDR3aa: CASSLTLAGGQETQYF; CDR3nt: TGTGCCAGCAGTTTAACGCTAGCGGGGGGCCAAGAGACCCAGTACTTC
j_gene: TRBJ2-5; abundance: NA; d_gene: NA; v_gene: TRBV5-1; CDR3aa: CASSFDRKETQYF; CDR3nt: TGCGCCAGCAGCTTTGACAGAAAAGAGACCCAGTACTTC
j_gene: TRBJ2-1; abundance: NA; d_gene: TRBD2; v_gene: TRBV7-9; CDR3aa: CASSLGTGGLSEQFF; CDR3nt: TGTGCCAGCAGCTTAGGTACGGGAGGTCTAAGTGAGCAGTTCTTC
j_gene: TRBJ2-7; abundance: NA; d_gene: TRBD2; v_gene: TRBV28; CDR3aa: CASSISGGAREQYF; CDR3nt: TGTGCCAGCAGTATTAGCGGGGGGGCACGGGAGCAGTACTTC
j_gene: TRBJ2-1; abundance: once; d_gene: TRBD2; v_gene: TRBV5-1; CDR3aa: CASSLQGLDNEQFF; CDR3nt: TGCGCCAGCAGCTTGCAGGGACTAGACAATGAGCAGTTCTTC
j_gene: TRBJ2-1; abundance: NA; d_gene: TRBD2; v_gene: TRBV6-5; CDR3aa: CASSYSSSGSNEQFF; CDR3nt: TGTGCCAGCAGTTACTCGTCTAGCGGGAGCAATGAGCAGTTCTTC
j_gene: TRBJ2-6; abundance: NA; d_gene: TRBD1; v_gene: TRBV7-9; CDR3aa: CASSLGQGVRANVLTF; CDR3nt: TGTGCCAGCAGCTTAGGACAGGGTGTGCGGGCCAACGTCCTGACTTTC
j_gene: TRBJ1-1; abundance: NA; d_gene: TRBD1; v_gene: TRBV29-1; CDR3aa: CSTRGDRGRNTEAFF; CDR3nt: TGCAGCACCCGGGGGGACAGGGGGCGAAACACTGAAGCTTTCTTT
j_gene: TRBJ2-7; abundance: few; d_gene: NA; v_gene: TRBV29-1; CDR3aa: CSVELRDRRYEQYF; CDR3nt: TGCAGCGTTGAGTTGCGGGACCGGCGCTACGAGCAGTACTTC
j_gene: TRBJ1-6; abundance: NA; d_gene: TRBD1; v_gene: TRBV29-1; CDR3aa: CSVSTGGYNSPLHF; CDR3nt: TGCAGCGTTTCGACAGGGGGCTACAATTCACCCCTCCACTTT
j_gene: TRBJ2-1; abundance: NA; d_gene: TRBD1; v_gene: TRBV5-1; CDR3aa: CASSLNAGGVYNEQFF; CDR3nt: TGCGCCAGCAGCTTGAACGCAGGGGGTGTCTACAATGAGCAGTTCTTC
j_gene: TRBJ2-2; abundance: NA; d_gene: NA; v_gene: TRBV5-1; CDR3aa: CASRSWIANTGELFF; CDR3nt: TGCGCCAGCCGTAGCTGGATCGCGAACACCGGGGAGCTGTTTTTT
j_gene: TRBJ2-1; abundance: NA; d_gene: NA; v_gene: TRBV3-1/TRBV3-2; CDR3aa: CASSLGRGHNEQFF; CDR3nt: TGTGCCAGCAGCCTGGGGCGGGGCCACAATGAGCAGTTCTTC
j_gene: TRBJ1-4; abundance: NA; d_gene: TRBD1; v_gene: TRBV9; CDR3aa: CASSPIQGVQRNEKLFF; CDR3nt: TGTGCCAGCAGCCCCATACAGGGGGTACAGCGTAATGAAAAACTGTTTTTT
j_gene: TRBJ1-1; abundance: once; d_gene: NA; v_gene: TRBV13; CDR3aa: CASSLGALNTEAFF; CDR3nt: TGTGCCAGCAGCTTAGGAGCGCTGAACACTGAAGCTTTCTTT
j_gene: TRBJ2-7; abundance: NA; d_gene: TRBD1; v_gene: TRBV27; CDR3aa: CASSSTTRQGAPYEQYF; CDR3nt: TGTGCCAGCAGTTCAACCACGCGACAGGGGGCCCCCTACGAGCAGTACTTC
j_gene: TRBJ1-4; abundance: NA; d_gene: NA; v_gene: TRBV28; CDR3aa: CASLKPNEKLFF; CDR3nt: TGTGCCAGCCTAAAACCCAATGAAAAACTGTTTTTT
j_gene: TRBJ1-2; abundance: NA; d_gene: TRBD1; v_gene: TRBV7-3; CDR3aa: CASSLGQGFGYTF; CDR3nt: TGTGCCAGCAGCTTAGGACAGGGGTTTGGCTACACCTTC
j_gene: TRBJ2-7; abundance: NA; d_gene: NA; v_gene: TRBV5-1; CDR3aa: CASADEPSYEQYF; CDR3nt: TGCGCCAGCGCTGATGAGCCCTCGTACGAGCAGTACTTC
j_gene: TRBJ1-6; abundance: NA; d_gene: NA; v_gene: TRBV7-2; CDR3aa: CASSQTPGAVGNSPLHF; CDR3nt: TGTGCCAGCAGCCAAACGCCAGGGGCGGTCGGTAATTCACCCCTCCACTTT
j_gene: TRBJ1-1; abundance: medium-sized; d_gene: NA; v_gene: TRBV19; CDR3aa: CASLSSVQSNTEAFF; CDR3nt: TGTGCCAGTCTTAGTTCGGTACAGTCAAACACTGAAGCTTTCTTT
j_gene: TRBJ1-1; abundance: NA; d_gene: NA; v_gene: TRBV7-9; CDR3aa: CASSSSLKAFF; CDR3nt: TGTGCCAGCAGCTCAAGCCTCAAAGCTTTCTTT
j_gene: TRBJ1-2; abundance: NA; d_gene: NA; v_gene: TRBV18; CDR3aa: CASTQETDGYTF; CDR3nt: TGTGCCAGCACGCAAGAGACAGACGGCTACACCTTC
j_gene: TRBJ1-2; abundance: NA; d_gene: NA; v_gene: TRBV7-9; CDR3aa: CASSPDRYGYTF; CDR3nt: TGTGCCAGCAGCCCGGACAGATATGGCTACACCTTC
j_gene: TRBJ2-1; abundance: NA; d_gene: TRBD1; v_gene: TRBV7-2; CDR3aa: CASRAGGPYNEQFF; CDR3nt: TGTGCCAGCCGCGCAGGGGGCCCCTACAATGAGCAGTTCTTC
j_gene: TRBJ1-1; abundance: NA; d_gene: NA; v_gene: TRBV10-1; CDR3aa: CASSAAVRGMAFF; CDR3nt: TGCGCCAGCAGTGCGGCAGTTAGGGGGATGGCTTTCTTT
j_gene: TRBJ1-2; abundance: few; d_gene: TRBD1; v_gene: TRBV30; CDR3aa: CAWSTDRATYGYTF; CDR3nt: TGTGCCTGGAGTACCGACAGGGCCACTTATGGCTACACCTTC
j_gene: TRBJ2-7; abundance: NA; d_gene: NA; v_gene: TRBV5-6; CDR3aa: CASRQDGYEQYF; CDR3nt: TGTGCCAGCAGACAGGACGGGTACGAGCAGTACTTC
j_gene: TRBJ2-3; abundance: NA; d_gene: NA; v_gene: TRBV11-2; CDR3aa: CASSRASSTDTQYF; CDR3nt: TGTGCCAGCAGCCGCGCCTCTAGCACAGATACGCAGTATTTT
j_gene: TRBJ1-2; abundance: NA; d_gene: NA; v_gene: TRBV10-3; CDR3aa: CAISEMDVGGYGYTF; CDR3nt: TGTGCCATCAGTGAGATGGATGTAGGGGGCTATGGCTACACCTTC
j_gene: TRBJ1-1; abundance: NA; d_gene: NA; v_gene: TRBV4-1; CDR3aa: CASSQVYLEAEAFF; CDR3nt: TGCGCCAGCAGCCAAGTATATCTTGAGGCTGAAGCTTTCTTT
j_gene: TRBJ1-4; abundance: NA; d_gene: NA; v_gene: TRBV2; CDR3aa: CASSGRAGPNEKLFF; CDR3nt: TGTGCCAGCAGTGGTCGAGCAGGGCCTAATGAAAAACTGTTTTTT
j_gene: TRBJ1-2; abundance: NA; d_gene: NA; v_gene: TRBV29-1; CDR3aa: CSVSPGYGYTF; CDR3nt: TGCAGCGTTTCTCCAGGCTATGGCTACACCTTC
j_gene: TRBJ2-2; abundance: NA; d_gene: NA; v_gene: TRBV2; CDR3aa: CASDPAGLQNTGELFF; CDR3nt: TGTGCCAGCGACCCCGCGGGACTGCAGAACACCGGGGAGCTGTTTTTT
j_gene: TRBJ2-1; abundance: NA; d_gene: TRBD2; v_gene: TRBV6-2/TRBV6-3; CDR3aa: CASSYSGGSDEQFF; CDR3nt: TGTGCCAGCAGTTACTCGGGGGGGTCGGATGAGCAGTTCTTC
j_gene: TRBJ1-1; abundance: NA; d_gene: NA; v_gene: TRBV28; CDR3aa: CASSPQGAEAFF; CDR3nt: TGTGCCAGCAGTCCACAGGGCGCTGAAGCTTTCTTT